This T cell receptor beta chain was sequenced during a study of blood T cell repertoires in COVID-19. Original processing notes: It was from reference gene primer amplification that nucleated cell counts were estimated. The assay was immunoSEQ multiplex PCR, and TCRdb's table has in-frame clones only and misses some. V, J and clone size are taken as reported in that table, and D and trimming were inferred from the DNA itself. The sample shows around 50,000 clones, more than 75% of them seen only once. This receptor was identified in a man between 70 and 80 years old with active COVID-19. The sequenced sample was peripheral blood.

CDR3 sequence reads: CASSDHSSANTGELFF. The CDR3 bases are TGCGCCAGCAGTGACCACTCTAGCGCCAACACCGGGGAGCTGTTTTTT. The gene calls are TRBV10-2 and TRBJ2-2, with D possibly being TRBD2 (6 bases). The CDR3 contains 16 residues. CDR1 WSHSY and CDR2 SAAADI come from the germline V gene. V dropped 3 bases and J dropped 2 bases, with 13 bases sitting between them.